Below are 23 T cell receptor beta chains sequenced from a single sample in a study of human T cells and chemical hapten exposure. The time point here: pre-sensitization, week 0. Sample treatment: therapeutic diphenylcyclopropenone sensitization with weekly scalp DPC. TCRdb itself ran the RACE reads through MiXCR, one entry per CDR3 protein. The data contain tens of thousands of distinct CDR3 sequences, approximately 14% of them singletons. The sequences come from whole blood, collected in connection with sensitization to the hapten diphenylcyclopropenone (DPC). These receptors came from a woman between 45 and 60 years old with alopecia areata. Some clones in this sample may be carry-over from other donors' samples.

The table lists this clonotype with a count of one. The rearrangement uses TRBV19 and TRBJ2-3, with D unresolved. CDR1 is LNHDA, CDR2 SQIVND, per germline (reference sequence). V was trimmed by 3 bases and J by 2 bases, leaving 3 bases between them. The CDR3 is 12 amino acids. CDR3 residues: CASSMSTDTQYF. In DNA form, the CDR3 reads TGTGCCAGTAGTATGTCCACAGATACGCAGTATTTT.

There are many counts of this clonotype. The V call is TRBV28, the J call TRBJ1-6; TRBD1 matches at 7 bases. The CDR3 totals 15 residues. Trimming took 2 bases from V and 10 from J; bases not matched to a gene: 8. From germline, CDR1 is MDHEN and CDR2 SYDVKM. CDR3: CASSLQEGAQSPLHF. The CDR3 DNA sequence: TGTGCCAGCAGTTTACAGGAGGGGGCGCAGTCACCCCTCCACTTT.

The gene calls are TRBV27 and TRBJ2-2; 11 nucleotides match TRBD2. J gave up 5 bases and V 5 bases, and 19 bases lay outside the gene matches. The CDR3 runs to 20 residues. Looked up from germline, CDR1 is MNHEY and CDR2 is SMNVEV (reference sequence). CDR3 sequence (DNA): TGTGCCAGCAGTCCTCGACTAGCGGGATACTCAAGGGCGGAGACCGGGGAGCTGTTTTTT. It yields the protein CASSPRLAGYSRAETGELFF.

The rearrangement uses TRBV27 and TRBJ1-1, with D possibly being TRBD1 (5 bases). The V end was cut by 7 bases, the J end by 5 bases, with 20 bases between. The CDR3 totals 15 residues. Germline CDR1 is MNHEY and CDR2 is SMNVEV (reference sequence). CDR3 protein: CASTPGTGPKTEAFF. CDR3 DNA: TGTGCCAGCACCCCAGGTACGGGACCGAAGACTGAAGCTTTCTTT.

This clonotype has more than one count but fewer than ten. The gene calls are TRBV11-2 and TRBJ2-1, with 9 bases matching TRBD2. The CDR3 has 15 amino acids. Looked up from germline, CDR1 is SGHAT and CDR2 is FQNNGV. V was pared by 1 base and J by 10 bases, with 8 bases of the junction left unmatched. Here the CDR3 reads CASSLVAGGPREQFF. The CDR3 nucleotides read TGTGCCAGCAGCTTAGTGGCGGGAGGGCCGCGGGAGCAGTTCTTC.

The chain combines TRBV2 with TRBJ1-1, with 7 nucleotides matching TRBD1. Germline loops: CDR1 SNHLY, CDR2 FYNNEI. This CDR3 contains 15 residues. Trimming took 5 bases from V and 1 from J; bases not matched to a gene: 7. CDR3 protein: CASSIDRASNTEAFF. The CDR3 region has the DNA TGTGCCAGCAGTATTGACAGGGCCTCGAACACTGAAGCTTTCTTT.

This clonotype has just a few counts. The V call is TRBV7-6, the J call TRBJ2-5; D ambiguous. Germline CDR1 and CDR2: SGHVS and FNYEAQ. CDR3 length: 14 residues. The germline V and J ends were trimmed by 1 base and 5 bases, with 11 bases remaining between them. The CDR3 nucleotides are TGTGCCAGCAGCTTAGATTGGATGGGGGAGACCCAGTACTTC. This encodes CASSLDWMGETQYF.

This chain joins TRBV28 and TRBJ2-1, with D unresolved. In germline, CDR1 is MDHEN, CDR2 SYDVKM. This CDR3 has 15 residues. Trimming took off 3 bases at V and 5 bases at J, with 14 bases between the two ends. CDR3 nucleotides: TGTGCCAGCAGTTTTTCGGCGGTCAAGAACAATGAGCAGTTCTTC. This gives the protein CASSFSAVKNNEQFF.

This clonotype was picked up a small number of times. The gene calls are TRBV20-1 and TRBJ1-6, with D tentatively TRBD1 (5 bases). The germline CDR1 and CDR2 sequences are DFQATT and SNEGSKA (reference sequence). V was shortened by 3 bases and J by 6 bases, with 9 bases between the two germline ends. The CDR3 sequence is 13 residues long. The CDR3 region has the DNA TGCAGTGCTAGTCGTCAGGGTAATTCACCCCTCCACTTT. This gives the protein CSASRQGNSPLHF.

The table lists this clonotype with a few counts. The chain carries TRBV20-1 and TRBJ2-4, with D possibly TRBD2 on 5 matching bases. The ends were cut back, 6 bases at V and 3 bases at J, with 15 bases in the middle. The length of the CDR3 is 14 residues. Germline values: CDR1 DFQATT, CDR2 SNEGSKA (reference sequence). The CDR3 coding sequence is TGCAGTGCCCTCTCAACCGGAGGCAAAAACATTCAGTACTTC. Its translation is CSALSTGGKNIQYF.

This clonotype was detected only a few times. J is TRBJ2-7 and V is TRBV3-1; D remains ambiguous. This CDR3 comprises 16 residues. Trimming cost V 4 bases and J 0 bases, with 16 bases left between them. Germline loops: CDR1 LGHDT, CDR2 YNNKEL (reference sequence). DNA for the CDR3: TGTGCCAGCAGCCTCAGAGCCCTCCGGAGCTCCTACGAGCAGTACTTC. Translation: CASSLRALRSSYEQYF.

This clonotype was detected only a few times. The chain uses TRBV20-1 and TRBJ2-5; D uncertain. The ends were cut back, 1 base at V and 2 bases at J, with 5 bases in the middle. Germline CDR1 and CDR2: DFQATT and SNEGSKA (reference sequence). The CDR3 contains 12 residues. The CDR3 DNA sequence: TGCAGTGCTAGAGGCAGTCAAGAGACCCAGTACTTC. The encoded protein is CSARGSQETQYF.

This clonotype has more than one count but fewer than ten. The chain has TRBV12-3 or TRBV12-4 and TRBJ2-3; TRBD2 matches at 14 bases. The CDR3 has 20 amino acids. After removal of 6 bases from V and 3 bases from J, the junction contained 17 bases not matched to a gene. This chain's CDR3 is CASRRIGLAGGLGETDTQYF. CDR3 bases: TGTGCCAGCAGACGCATCGGACTAGCGGGGGGTTTAGGTGAGACAGATACGCAGTATTTT.

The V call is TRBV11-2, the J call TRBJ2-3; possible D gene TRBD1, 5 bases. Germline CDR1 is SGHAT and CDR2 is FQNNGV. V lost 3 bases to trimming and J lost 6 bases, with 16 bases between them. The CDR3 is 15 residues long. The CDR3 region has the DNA TGTGCCAGCAGCTTCATCCGCAGGGATGCCGATACGCAGTATTTT. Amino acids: CASSFIRRDADTQYF.

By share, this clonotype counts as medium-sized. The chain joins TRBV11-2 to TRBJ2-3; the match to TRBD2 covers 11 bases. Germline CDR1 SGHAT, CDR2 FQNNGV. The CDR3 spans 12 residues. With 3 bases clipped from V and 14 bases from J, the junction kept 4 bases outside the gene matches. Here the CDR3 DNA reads TGTGCCAGCAGCTTGACAACTAGCGGGAGGTATTTT. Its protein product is CASSLTTSGRYF.

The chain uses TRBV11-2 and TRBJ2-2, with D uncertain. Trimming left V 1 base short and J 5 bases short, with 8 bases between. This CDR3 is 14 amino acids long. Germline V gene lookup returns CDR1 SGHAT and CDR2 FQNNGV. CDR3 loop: CASSLGRETGELFF. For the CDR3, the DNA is TGTGCCAGCAGCTTAGGGCGAGAGACCGGGGAGCTGTTTTTT.

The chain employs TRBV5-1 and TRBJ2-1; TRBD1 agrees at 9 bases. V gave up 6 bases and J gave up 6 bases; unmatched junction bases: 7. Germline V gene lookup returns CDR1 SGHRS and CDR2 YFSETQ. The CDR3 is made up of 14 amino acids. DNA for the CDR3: TGCGCCAGCACCCTGACAGGGGGAAGCAATGAGCAGTTCTTC. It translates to CASTLTGGSNEQFF.

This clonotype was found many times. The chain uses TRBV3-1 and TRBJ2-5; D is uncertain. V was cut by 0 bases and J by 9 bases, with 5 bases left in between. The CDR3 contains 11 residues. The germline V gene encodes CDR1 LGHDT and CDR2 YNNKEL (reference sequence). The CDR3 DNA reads TGTGCCAGCAGCCAAGAGGGTCCCCAGTACTTC. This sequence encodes CASSQEGPQYF.

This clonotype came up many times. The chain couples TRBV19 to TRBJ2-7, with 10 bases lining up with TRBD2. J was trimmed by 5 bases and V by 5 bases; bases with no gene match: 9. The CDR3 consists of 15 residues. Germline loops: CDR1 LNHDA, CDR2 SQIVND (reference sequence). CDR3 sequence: CASSSSGTSANEQYF. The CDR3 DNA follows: TGTGCCAGTAGTTCCTCCGGGACTAGCGCGAACGAGCAGTACTTC.

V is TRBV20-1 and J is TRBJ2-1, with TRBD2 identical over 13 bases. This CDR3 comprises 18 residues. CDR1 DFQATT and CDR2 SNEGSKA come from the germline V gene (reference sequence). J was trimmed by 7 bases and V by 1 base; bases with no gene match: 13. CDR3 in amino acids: CSARVRLGTSGRGNEQFF. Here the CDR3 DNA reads TGCAGTGCTAGAGTCCGTCTGGGAACTAGCGGGAGGGGTAATGAGCAGTTCTTC.

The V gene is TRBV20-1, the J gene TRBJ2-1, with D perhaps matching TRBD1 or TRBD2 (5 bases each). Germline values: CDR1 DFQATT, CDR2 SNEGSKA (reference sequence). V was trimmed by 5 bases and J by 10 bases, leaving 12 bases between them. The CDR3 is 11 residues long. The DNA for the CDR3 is TGCAGTGCTCTCCGGGACGTCGAGCAGTTCTTC. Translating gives CSALRDVEQFF.

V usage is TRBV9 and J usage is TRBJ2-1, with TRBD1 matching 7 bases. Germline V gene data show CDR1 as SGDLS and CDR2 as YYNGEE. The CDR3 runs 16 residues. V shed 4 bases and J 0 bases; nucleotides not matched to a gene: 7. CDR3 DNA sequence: TGTGCCAGCAGCAGATCCGGGACAGCCTCCTACAATGAGCAGTTCTTC. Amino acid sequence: CASSRSGTASYNEQFF. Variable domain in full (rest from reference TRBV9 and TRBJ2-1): DSGVTQTPKHLITATGQRVTLRCSPRSGDLSVYWYQQSLDQGLQFLIQYYNGEERAKGNILERFSAQQFPDLHSELNLSSLELGDSALYFCASSRSGTASYNEQFFGPGTRLTVL.

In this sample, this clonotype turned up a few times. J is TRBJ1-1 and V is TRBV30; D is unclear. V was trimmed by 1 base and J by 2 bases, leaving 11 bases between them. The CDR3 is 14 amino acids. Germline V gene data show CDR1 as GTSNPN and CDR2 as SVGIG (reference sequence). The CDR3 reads CAWSGGLGNTEAFF. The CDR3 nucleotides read TGTGCCTGGAGTGGCGGGTTAGGAAACACTGAAGCTTTCTTT.